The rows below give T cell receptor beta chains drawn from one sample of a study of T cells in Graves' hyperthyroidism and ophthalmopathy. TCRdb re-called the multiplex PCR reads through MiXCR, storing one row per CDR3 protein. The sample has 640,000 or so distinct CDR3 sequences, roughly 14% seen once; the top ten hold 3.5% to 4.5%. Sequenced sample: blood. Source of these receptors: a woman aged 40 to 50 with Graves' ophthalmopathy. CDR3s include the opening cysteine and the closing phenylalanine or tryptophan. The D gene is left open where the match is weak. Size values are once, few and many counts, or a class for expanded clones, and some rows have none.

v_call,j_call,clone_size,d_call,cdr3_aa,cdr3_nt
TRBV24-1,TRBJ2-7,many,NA,CATSDPDGYEQYF,TGTGCCACCAGTGACCCTGACGGATACGAGCAGTACTTC
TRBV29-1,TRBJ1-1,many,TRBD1,CSVDDTGGKAFF,TGCAGCGTTGATGACACAGGGGGAAAAGCTTTCTTT
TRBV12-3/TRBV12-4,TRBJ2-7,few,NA,CANLGSSYEQYF,TGTGCCAATTTGGGCAGCTCCTACGAGCAGTACTTC
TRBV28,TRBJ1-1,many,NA,CASSFGTSFEAFF,TGTGCCAGCAGTTTCGGCACTTCCTTTGAAGCTTTCTTT
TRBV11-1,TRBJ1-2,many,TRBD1,CASGPPGTGVDYGYTF,TGTGCCAGCGGACCTCCCGGGACAGGGGTGGACTATGGCTACACCTTC
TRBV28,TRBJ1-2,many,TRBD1,CASSFVQGVTEGYTF,TGTGCCAGCAGTTTTGTACAGGGGGTAACGGAGGGCTACACCTTC
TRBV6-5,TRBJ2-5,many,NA,CASSHPGGQETQYF,TGTGCCAGCAGCCACCCGGGAGGACAGGAGACCCAGTACTTC
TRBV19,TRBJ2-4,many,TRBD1,CASSTRQGAGKNIQYF,TGTGCCAGTAGTACCAGACAGGGGGCGGGCAAAAACATTCAGTACTTC
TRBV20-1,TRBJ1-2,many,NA,CSAKELRSYSYGYTF,TGCAGTGCTAAGGAGCTCCGTTCCTACTCATATGGCTACACCTTC
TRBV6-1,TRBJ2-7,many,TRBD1,CASSAPSFRTGVPHEQYF,TGTGCCAGCAGTGCCCCCTCATTTCGGACAGGGGTCCCCCACGAGCAGTACTTC
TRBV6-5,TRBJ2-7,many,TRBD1,CASSYTRTGFNYEQYF,TGTGCCAGCAGTTACACCCGGACAGGGTTTAACTACGAGCAGTACTTC
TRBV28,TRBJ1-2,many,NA,CASSLFRQSYGYTF,TGTGCCAGCAGTTTATTTCGACAGAGCTATGGCTACACCTTC
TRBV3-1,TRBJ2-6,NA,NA,CASSRGTRIPGANVLTF,TGTGCCAGCAGCCGGGGGACACGTATTCCTGGGGCCAACGTCCTGACTTTC
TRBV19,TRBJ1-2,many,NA,CASSIVRGSPRGYTF,TGTGCCAGTAGTATCGTCAGGGGCAGCCCTCGGGGCTACACCTTC
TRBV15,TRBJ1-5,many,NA,CATSPTGGYYQPQHF,TGTGCCACCAGCCCTACAGGAGGGTACTATCAGCCCCAGCATTTT
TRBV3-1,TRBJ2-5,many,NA,CASSQEDGFQETQYF,TGTGCCAGCAGCCAAGAGGACGGCTTTCAAGAGACCCAGTACTTC
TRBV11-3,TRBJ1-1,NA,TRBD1,CTSSARDSGAFF,TGTACCAGCAGCGCAAGGGACAGTGGAGCTTTCTTT
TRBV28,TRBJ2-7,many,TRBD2,CASRPFRLTSGGDSYEQYF,TGTGCCTCCCGACCTTTTAGGTTGACTAGCGGGGGAGACTCCTACGAGCAGTACTTC
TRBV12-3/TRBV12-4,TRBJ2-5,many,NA,CASSSGHYQETQYF,TGTGCCAGCAGTTCAGGACATTACCAAGAGACCCAGTACTTC
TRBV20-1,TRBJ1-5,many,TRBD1,CSAYGTANQPQHF,TGCAGTGCATACGGGACAGCCAATCAGCCCCAGCATTTT
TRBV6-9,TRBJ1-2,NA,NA,CAIPSADSTLDYGYTF,TGTGCCATCCCGTCGGCAGACTCGACTCTGGACTATGGCTACACCTTC
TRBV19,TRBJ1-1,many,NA,CASSSTASLEAFF,TGTGCCAGTAGTTCGACAGCGAGTCTTGAAGCTTTCTTT
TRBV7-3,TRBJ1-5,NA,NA,CASSPAAGPGQPQHF,TGTGCCAGCAGCCCGGCGGCAGGGCCGGGGCAGCCCCAGCATTTT
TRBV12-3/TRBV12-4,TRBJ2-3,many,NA,CASSLWTDTQYF,TGTGCCAGCAGTTTATGGACAGATACGCAGTATTTT
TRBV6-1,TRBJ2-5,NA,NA,CASSKGGYGETQYF,TGTGCCAGCAGTAAGGGTGGCTATGGAGAGACCCAGTACTTC
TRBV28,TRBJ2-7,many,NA,CASSQGSYEQYF,TGTGCCAGCAGTCAGGGGTCCTACGAGCAGTACTTC
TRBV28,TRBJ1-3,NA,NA,CASSLYSRRINSGNTIYF,TGTGCCAGCAGTTTATATTCAAGGCGAATTAACTCTGGAAACACCATATATTTT